One and the same sample provided the 20 T cell receptor beta chains below, sequenced in a study of T cell responses to AZD1222 COVID-19 vaccine. Assay used: immunoSEQ multiplex PCR; TCRdb lists only in-frame clones, some missing. The sample includes approximately 150,000 clones, under 90% seen only once; the top ten take 1.5% to 2%. The specimen comprised peripheral blood, sampled 28 days after the second AZD1222 dose. Every receptor here comes from an adult who received the AZD1222 COVID-19 vaccine.

This clone was picked up one time. The chain is built from TRBV4-1 and TRBJ1-2; TRBD1 might be the D (6 bases). CDR1 MGHRA and CDR2 YSYEKL come from the germline V gene. Trimming removed 2 bases at V and 4 bases at J, with 11 bases between. This CDR3 has 14 residues. The CDR3, as DNA: TGCGCCAGCAGCCAAAGCGGAGGGGGCTATGGCTACACCTTC. Translated: CASSQSGGGYGYTF.

This clone was detected once. This chain links TRBV2 with TRBJ2-7, with TRBD1 matching 8 bases. The CDR3 runs 15 residues. Germline-derived CDR1 and CDR2 are SNHLY and FYNNEI. The V segment lost 1 base and the J segment 5 bases; nucleotides outside the gene matches: 7. The CDR3 here is CASSEEQGVRNEQYV. CDR3 coding DNA: TGTGCCAGCAGTGAAGAACAGGGGGTTAGAAACGAGCAGTACGTC.

This chain joins TRBV28 and TRBJ1-1, with a weak D call TRBD1 (5 bases). Germline CDR1 MDHEN, CDR2 SYDVKM. The V gene lost 4 bases and the J gene lost 7 bases, with 22 bases spanning the gap. This CDR3 is built from 16 residues. The CDR3 sequence: CASSWGNIGGPSEAFF. CDR3 bases: TGTGCCAGCAGTTGGGGGAATATCGGTGGTCCAAGTGAAGCTTTCTTT.

A remark on this clone: Other DNA sequences in the same sample also yield this CDR3. The rearrangement joins TRBV30 to TRBJ1-3; D is ambiguous. The CDR3 runs 12 residues. V gave up 0 bases and J gave up 3 bases, with 3 bases separating them. Germline V gene data show CDR1 as GTSNPN and CDR2 as SVGIG (reference sequence). CDR3 protein: CAWSVFGNTIYF. The CDR3 coding sequence is TGTGCCTGGAGTGTCTTTGGAAACACCATATATTTT. The full variable domain, rest sourced from reference TRBV30 and TRBJ1-3, is SQTIHQWPATLVQPVGSPLSLECTVEGTSNPNLYWYRQAAGRGLQLLFYSVGIGQISSEVPQNLSASRPQDRQFILSSKKLLLSDSGFYLCAWSVFGNTIYFGEGSWLTVV.

This clone was recorded only once. The V gene is TRBV5-1, the J gene TRBJ2-5; 8 bases map to TRBD1. The CDR3 extends over 16 amino acids. The germline gives CDR1 SGHRS, CDR2 YFSETQ. V trimming: 2 bases; J trimming: 3 bases; junction bases outside the gene matches: 9. Written as DNA, the CDR3 is TGCGCCAGCAGCTTAGGACAGGGAAGAGGGGAAGAGACCCAGTACTTC. Its translation: CASSLGQGRGEETQYF.

This chain links TRBV4-2 with TRBJ1-1; the match to TRBD1 covers 9 bases. The CDR3 is 17 amino acids. The J segment lost 5 bases and the V segment lost 3 bases, leaving 13 bases of the junction unmatched. The germline gives CDR1 LGHNA, CDR2 YNFKEQ. For the CDR3, the DNA is TGTGCCAGCAGCCAGGGTCAAATTACAGGGGGCGCAACTGAAGCTTTCTTT. Amino acids: CASSQGQITGGATEAFF.

The V and J genes are TRBV6-2 or TRBV6-3 and TRBJ2-1, with D hard to call. The germline gives CDR1 MNHEY, CDR2 SVGEGT. This CDR3 contains 15 residues. Trimming pared 4 bases from V and 4 bases from J, leaving 14 bases between. The CDR3 coding sequence is TGTGCCAGCAGTTCCCTTGCAGTTTCTTACAATGAGCAGTTCTTC. Translated: CASSSLAVSYNEQFF.

This rearrangement joins TRBV4-1 to TRBJ2-6; 9 bases are shared with TRBD1. The CDR3 consists of 17 residues. With 4 bases clipped from V and 4 bases from J, the junction kept 8 bases outside the gene matches. CDR1 is MGHRA, CDR2 YSYEKL, per germline. The CDR3 sequence is CASSPPDRGTGANVLTF. Here the CDR3 DNA reads TGCGCCAGCAGCCCTCCGGACAGGGGTACGGGGGCCAACGTCCTGACTTTC.

The chain recombines TRBV29-1 with TRBJ1-5; 7 positions agree with TRBD1. The CDR3 sequence is 12 residues long. V gave up 4 bases and J gave up 5 bases; unmatched junction bases: 2. Germline values: CDR1 SQVTM, CDR2 ANQGSEA. This CDR3 is CSVVQGDQPQHF. CDR3 nucleotides: TGCAGCGTTGTTCAGGGGGATCAGCCCCAGCATTTT.

This chain uses TRBV6-5 with TRBJ1-5; D possibly corresponds to TRBD1 (5 bases). Trimming stripped 5 bases from V and 5 bases from J, with 10 bases between. The CDR3 runs to 13 residues. Germline CDR1 MNHEY, CDR2 SVGAGI. This CDR3 reads CASSRPGHQPQHF. The CDR3 DNA reads as TGTGCCAGCAGTAGGCCAGGGCATCAGCCCCAGCATTTT.

The chain carries TRBV7-9 and TRBJ1-4, with D hard to call. Between the trimmed V and J ends, which lost 2 bases and 1 base, there was a span of 5 bases. CDR1 is SEHNR and CDR2 is FQNEAQ in the germline V gene (reference sequence). This CDR3 spans 14 amino acids. The CDR3 DNA reads as TGTGCCAGCAGCTTAACTAGAACTAATGAAAAACTGTTTTTT. Amino acid sequence: CASSLTRTNEKLFF.

The genes are TRBV27 and TRBJ1-1; D gene uncertain. The CDR3 sequence is 14 residues long. V was shortened by 2 bases and J by 2 bases, with 9 bases between the two germline ends. Germline V gene data show CDR1 as MNHEY and CDR2 as SMNVEV (reference sequence). The CDR3 region has the DNA TGTGCCAGCAGTTTAAACAGTCTAAACACTGAAGCTTTCTTT. Protein sequence: CASSLNSLNTEAFF.

The V call is TRBV7-3, the J call TRBJ2-3, with D possibly matching TRBD2 (6 bases). The V end was cut by 4 bases, the J end by 5 bases, with 13 bases between. Looked up from germline, CDR1 is SGHTA and CDR2 is FQGTGA. The CDR3 spans 14 residues. The CDR3 here is CASSSGSSVDTQYF. CDR3 DNA: TGTGCCAGCAGCTCCGGGAGTTCAGTAGATACGCAGTATTTT.

The chain has TRBV24-1 and TRBJ2-1, with TRBD2 as a possible D gene (6 bases). CDR1 is KGHDR, CDR2 SFDVKD, per germline. V was trimmed by 1 base and J by 5 bases, leaving 14 bases between them. CDR3 length equals 16 residues. The CDR3: CATSDFSREYDNEQFF. Written as DNA, the CDR3 is TGTGCCACCAGTGATTTCTCTCGGGAGTACGACAATGAGCAGTTCTTC.

This chain links TRBV5-1 with TRBJ2-2; D gene ambiguous. CDR1 and CDR2 (germline): SGHRS, YFSETQ. V lost 0 bases and J lost 2, with 5 bases in between. The CDR3 is 14 residues long. This CDR3 is CASSLGANTGELFF. As DNA, the CDR3 is TGCGCCAGCAGCTTGGGGGCAAACACCGGGGAGCTGTTTTTT. The variable domain in full, with the rest retrieved from reference TRBV5-1 and TRBJ2-2, is KAGVTQTPRYLIKTRGQQVTLSCSPISGHRSVSWYQQTPGQGLQFLFEYFSETQRNKGNFPGRFSGRQFSNSRSEMNVSTLELGDSALYLCASSLGANTGELFFGEGSRLTVL.

The chain is built from TRBV7-2 and TRBJ2-5, with TRBD2 matching 7 bases. The CDR3 length is 16 residues. CDR1 and CDR2 (germline): SGHTA, FQGNSA. After removal of 4 bases from V and 5 bases from J, the junction contained 13 bases not matched to a gene. CDR3 amino acids: CASSSRGRGPRETQYF. Written as DNA, the CDR3 is TGTGCCAGCAGCTCCCGGGGGAGGGGCCCCAGGGAGACCCAGTACTTC.

This chain uses TRBV6-5 with TRBJ1-2; weak D call: TRBD1 (6 bases). The CDR3 length is 12 residues. Looked up from germline, CDR1 is MNHEY and CDR2 is SVGAGI. With 6 bases removed from V and 6 bases from J, the gap between germline ends came to 11 bases. The CDR3 region is CASSDTGNGYTF. CDR3 bases: TGTGCCAGCAGCGACACAGGGAATGGCTACACCTTC.

The chain links TRBV4-3 to TRBJ1-5; TRBD1 is a possible D gene (5 bases). Germline loops: CDR1 LGHNA, CDR2 YSLEER. The V gene lost 0 bases and the J gene lost 7 bases, with 10 bases spanning the gap. CDR3 size: 14 residues. The CDR3 spells CASSQDLGGQPQHF. Written as DNA, the CDR3 is TGCGCCAGCAGCCAAGATCTTGGGGGACAGCCCCAGCATTTT.

This chain uses TRBV6-5 with TRBJ1-2; TRBD1 aligns across 8 bases. Germline V gene data show CDR1 as MNHEY and CDR2 as SVGAGI. CDR3 size: 13 residues. V lost 6 bases and J lost 7; bases outside the gene matches: 7. This CDR3 is CASRRPGGSGYTF. DNA of the CDR3: TGTGCCAGCAGACGCCCAGGGGGCAGTGGCTACACCTTC.

V and J are TRBV5-6 and TRBJ1-6; D call uncertain. Trimming pared 5 bases from V and 9 bases from J, leaving 9 bases between. This CDR3 is built from 12 residues. CDR1 and CDR2 (germline): SGHDT, YYEEEE. In DNA form, the CDR3 reads TGTGCCAGCAGATTCGGTGGTTCACCCCTCCACTTT. Translated, it gives CASRFGGSPLHF.